What follows are 15 T cell receptor beta chains derived from one specimen sequenced in a study of cytomegalovirus exposure and HLA in healthy donors. This PCR relied on a set of 60 Vbeta primers and 13 Jbeta primers. Here immunoSEQ multiplex PCR was the method, and the copy in TCRdb shows in-frame clones only, minus some. This sample has about 130,000 clones, with roughly 77% found just once. Sequenced material: PBMCs. All receptors derive from a woman aged 35 to 49 in good health and CMV-seropositive.

This clone was recorded only once. The V call is TRBV7-9, the J call TRBJ2-3, with a tentative D call TRBD2 (6 bases). CDR1 and CDR2 from the germline V gene are SEHNR and FQNEAQ (reference sequence). The CDR3 covers 17 residues. Trimming cost V 1 base and J 1 base, with 15 bases left between them. CDR3 sequence (DNA): TGTGCCAGCAGCTTAGGTCCGGCGGGGAGAGGCACAGATACGCAGTATTTT. Its protein product is CASSLGPAGRGTDTQYF.

This rearrangement joins TRBV6-5 to TRBJ1-2, with TRBD1 as a possible D gene (6 bases). Trimming removed 10 bases at V and 8 bases at J, with 17 bases between. The CDR3 spans 12 residues. Germline lookup yields CDR1 MNHEY and CDR2 SVGAGI. The DNA for the CDR3 is TGTGCCACCGCACAGGGCACAAACGGCTACACCTTC. Its protein is CATAQGTNGYTF.

V is TRBV11-2 and J is TRBJ2-1; D is perhaps TRBD2 (6 bases). With 3 bases removed from V and 7 bases from J, the gap between germline ends came to 16 bases. Germline CDR1 reads SGHAT; CDR2 reads FQNNGV. This CDR3 has 15 amino acids. The CDR3 nucleotides read TGTGCCAGCAGCTTGGGTTCGGGAGAGTTGAATGAGCAGTTCTTC. Its translation: CASSLGSGELNEQFF.

The V call is TRBV30, the J call TRBJ1-1; a possible D gene is TRBD1 (6 bases). The CDR3 has 13 residues. Looked up from germline, CDR1 is GTSNPN and CDR2 is SVGIG (reference sequence). V was clipped by 5 bases and J by 1 base, with 11 bases between them. The CDR3 spells CAWGDTSNTEAFF. The CDR3 nucleotides are TGTGCCTGGGGGGACACGTCGAACACTGAAGCTTTCTTT.

The chain joins TRBV5-1 to TRBJ2-3; 11 nucleotides agree with TRBD2. The CDR3 covers 17 residues. V lost 3 bases and J lost 1; bases outside the gene matches: 7. CDR1 is SGHRS, CDR2 YFSETQ, per germline. CDR3 region: CASSSRKTSGGTDTQYF. In nucleotides, the CDR3 is TGCGCCAGCAGCTCCAGGAAGACTAGCGGGGGCACAGATACGCAGTATTTT.

This clone was picked up a small number of times. The chain uses TRBV2 and TRBJ1-2; unclear D gene. Germline CDR1 is SNHLY and CDR2 is FYNNEI. The V and J ends lost 6 bases and 7 bases respectively, with 12 bases between them. The CDR3 has 12 residues. The CDR3 spells CASSESFRGYTF. CDR3 bases: TGTGCCAGCAGCGAGAGTTTTCGTGGCTACACCTTC. Supplemented by reference TRBV2 and TRBJ1-2, the full variable domain reads EPEVTQTPSHQVTQMGQEVILRCVPISNHLYFYWYRQILGQKVEFLVSFYNNEISEKSEIFDDQFSVERPDGSNFTLKIRSTKLEDSAMYFCASSESFRGYTFGSGTRLTVV.

The V and J genes are TRBV4-1 and TRBJ2-7; 7 positions agree with TRBD2. Germline trimming cut 4 bases from V and 1 base from J; bases unmatched to any gene: 7. The germline V gene encodes CDR1 MGHRA and CDR2 YSYEKL. The CDR3 sequence is 15 residues long. CDR3 sequence: CASSPRPSGSYEQYF. In nucleotides, the CDR3 is TGCGCCAGCAGCCCCCGCCCTAGCGGTTCCTACGAGCAGTACTTC.

The rearrangement uses TRBV7-9 and TRBJ1-1; 7 bases are a match to TRBD1. The germline V gene has CDR1 SEHNR and CDR2 FQNEAQ (reference sequence). After removal of 5 bases from V and 1 base from J, the junction contained 10 bases not matched to a gene. This CDR3 is built from 16 residues. CDR3 region: CASSPPGQASNTEAFF. The CDR3 region has the DNA TGTGCCAGCAGCCCTCCCGGACAGGCCTCGAACACTGAAGCTTTCTTT.

The CDR3 nucleotides read TGTGCCAACAACAGGGGCGGGGGGGAAAAACTGTTTTTT. Translating gives CANNRGGGEKLFF. The V and J genes are TRBV6-1 and TRBJ1-4; 7 bases are a match to TRBD1. Looked up from germline, CDR1 is MNHNS and CDR2 is SASEGT. With V trimmed by 10 bases and J by 8 bases, 10 bases remained unmatched. The length of the CDR3 is 13 residues.

This chain links TRBV7-3 with TRBJ2-1, with D possibly TRBD1 on 5 matching bases. There are 12 residues in the CDR3. Germline V gives CDR1 SGHTA, CDR2 FQGTGA. V lost 3 bases and J 8 bases, leaving 8 bases between the germline ends. CDR3 bases: TGTGCCAGCAGCTTGGAAGGGGATGAGCAGTTCTTC. Protein: CASSLEGDEQFF.

This clone was seen a single time. The V gene is TRBV2, the J gene TRBJ2-1, with 11 nucleotides matching TRBD2. The CDR3 totals 15 residues. J gave up 4 bases and V 6 bases, and 5 bases lay outside the gene matches. Germline values: CDR1 SNHLY, CDR2 FYNNEI. CDR3 in amino acids: CASRSGTSGYNEQFF. The DNA of the CDR3 is TGTGCCAGCAGGTCTGGGACTAGCGGTTACAATGAGCAGTTCTTC. Combining the CDR3 with reference TRBV2 and TRBJ2-1 gives the whole variable domain EPEVTQTPSHQVTQMGQEVILRCVPISNHLYFYWYRQILGQKVEFLVSFYNNEISEKSEIFDDQFSVERPDGSNFTLKIRSTKLEDSAMYFCASRSGTSGYNEQFFGPGTRLTVL.

CDR3 nucleotide sequence: TGCAGCGCCGGTCCAGACATCCCTGAGACAGATACGCAGTATTTT. Its protein product is CSAGPDIPETDTQYF. The rearrangement joins TRBV29-1 to TRBJ2-3; D unresolved. V was shortened by 7 bases and J by 3 bases, with 20 bases between the two germline ends. The V gene's germline CDR1 is SQVTM and CDR2 ANQGSEA. This CDR3 has 15 residues.

This clone was seen more than once but under ten times. The gene calls are TRBV5-1 and TRBJ1-2, with 8 nucleotides matching TRBD1. CDR3 length equals 13 residues. Unmatched junction bases numbered 6, after V lost 5 bases and J lost 6 bases. Germline CDR1 and CDR2: SGHRS and YFSETQ. CDR3 in amino acids: CASRGTGGNGYTF. CDR3 nucleotides: TGCGCCAGCAGGGGGACAGGAGGCAATGGCTACACCTTC.

In its sample, this clone was seen a few times. The chain employs TRBV5-6 and TRBJ2-2, with 8 bases matching TRBD2. Germline-derived CDR1 and CDR2 are SGHDT and YYEEEE. The V and J ends lost 2 bases and 4 bases, in that order; junction bases with no gene match: 7. The CDR3 covers 16 residues. In nucleotides, the CDR3 is TGTGCCAGCAGCTTTTCCGGGGGGGCCGGCACCGGGGAGCTGTTTTTT. Translation: CASSFSGGAGTGELFF.

The V and J genes are TRBV19 and TRBJ2-3; tentative D call: TRBD1 (6 bases). V was trimmed by 6 bases and J by 1 base, leaving 11 bases between them. The CDR3 consists of 14 residues. CDR1 LNHDA and CDR2 SQIVND come from the germline V gene (reference sequence). CDR3 in amino acids: CASRHREGTDTQYF. CDR3 in DNA: TGTGCCAGTAGACACAGGGAAGGCACAGATACGCAGTATTTT.